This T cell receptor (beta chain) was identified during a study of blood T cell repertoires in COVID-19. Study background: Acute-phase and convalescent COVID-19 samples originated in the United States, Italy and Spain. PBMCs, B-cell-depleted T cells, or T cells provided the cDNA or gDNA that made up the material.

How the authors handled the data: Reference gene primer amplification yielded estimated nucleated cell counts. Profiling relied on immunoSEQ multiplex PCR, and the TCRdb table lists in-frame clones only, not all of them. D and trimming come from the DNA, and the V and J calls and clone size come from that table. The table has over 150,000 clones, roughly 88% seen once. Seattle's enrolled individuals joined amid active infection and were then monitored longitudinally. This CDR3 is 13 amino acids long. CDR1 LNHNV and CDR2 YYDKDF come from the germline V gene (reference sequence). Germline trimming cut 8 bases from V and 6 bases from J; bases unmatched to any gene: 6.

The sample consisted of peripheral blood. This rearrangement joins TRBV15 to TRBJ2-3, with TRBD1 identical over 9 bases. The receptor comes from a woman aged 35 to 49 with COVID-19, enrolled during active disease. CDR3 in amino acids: CATRGQGWDTQYF. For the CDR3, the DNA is TGTGCCACCCGGGGACAGGGCTGGGATACGCAGTATTTT.